This TCR beta chain derives from a study of T cell responses to AZD1222 COVID-19 vaccine. Regarding this clone: The antigen remains undetermined.

Germline V lookup: CDR1 WSHSY, CDR2 SAAADI. The CDR3 consists of 16 residues. Trimming took 0 bases from V and 5 from J, leaving 14 bases between them. Study-wide results and caveats: Clonal diversity was possibly underestimated, and white British individuals and females predominated among donors.

Generated by immunoSEQ multiplex PCR, the TCRdb table keeps only in-frame clones and is missing some. Here the sample spans about 110,000 clones, roughly 92% being singletons. This TCR derives from an adult who received the AZD1222 COVID-19 vaccine. The chain uses TRBV10-2 and TRBJ1-3; tentative D call: TRBD1 (5 bases). The specimen comprised peripheral blood, sampled 28 days after the second AZD1222 dose. CDR3 DNA sequence: TGCGCCAGCAGTGAGTCGGGGGACGTTGGGAGAAACACCATATATTTT. Its translation is CASSESGDVGRNTIYF.